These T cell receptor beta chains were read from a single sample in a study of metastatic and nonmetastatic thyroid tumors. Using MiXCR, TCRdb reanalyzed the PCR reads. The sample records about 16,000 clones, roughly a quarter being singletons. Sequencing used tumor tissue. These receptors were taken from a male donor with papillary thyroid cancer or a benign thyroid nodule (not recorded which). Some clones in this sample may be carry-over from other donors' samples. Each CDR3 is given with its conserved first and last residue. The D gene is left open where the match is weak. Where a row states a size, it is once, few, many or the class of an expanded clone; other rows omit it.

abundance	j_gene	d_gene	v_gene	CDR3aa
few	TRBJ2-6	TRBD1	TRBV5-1	CASSFSGQGESGANVLTF
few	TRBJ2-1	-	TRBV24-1	CATSYGGSSNEQLF
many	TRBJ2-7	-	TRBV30	CAWKTTSYEQYF
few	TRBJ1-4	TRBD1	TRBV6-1	CASRDRGRANEKLFF
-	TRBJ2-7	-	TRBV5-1	CASSFGLATSYEQYF
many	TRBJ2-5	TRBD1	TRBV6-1	CAIRGHFEETQYF
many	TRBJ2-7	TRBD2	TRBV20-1	CSARDRTSGSLLLHEQYF
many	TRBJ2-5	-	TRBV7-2	CASSLVRSGTQYF
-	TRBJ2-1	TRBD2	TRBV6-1	CASWRGVLVYNEQFF
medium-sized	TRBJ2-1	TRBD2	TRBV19	CASSITTSGMNEQFF
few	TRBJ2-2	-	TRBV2	CASSRELANTGELFF
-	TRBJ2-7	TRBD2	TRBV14	CASIQGGRVNEHYF
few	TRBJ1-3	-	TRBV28	CASREGPMSSGNTIYF
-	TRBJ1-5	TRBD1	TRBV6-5	CASSYSSRDRFHQPQHF
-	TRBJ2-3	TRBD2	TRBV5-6	CASSFGGRGSDTQYF
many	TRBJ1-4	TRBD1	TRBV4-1	CASSPARQGYGNEKLFF
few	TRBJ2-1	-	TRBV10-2	CASSGTTPYNEQFF
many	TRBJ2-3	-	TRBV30	CAWSGGGYTQYF
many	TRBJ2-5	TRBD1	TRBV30	CAWSVTGVQTQYF
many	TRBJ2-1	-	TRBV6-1	CASRGREMRSYNEQFF
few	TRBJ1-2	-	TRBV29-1	CSVRDVHQWDTF
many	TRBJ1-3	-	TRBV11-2	CASSLDLSGNTIYF
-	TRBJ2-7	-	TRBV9	CASIVTEGQEQYF
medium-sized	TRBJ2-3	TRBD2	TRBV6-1	CASSEFGLAGPTDTQYF
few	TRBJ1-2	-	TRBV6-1	CAGKQDGRAYYTF
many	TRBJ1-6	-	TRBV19	CASSVGGNSPLHF
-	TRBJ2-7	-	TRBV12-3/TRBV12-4	CASSLVGKAYEQYF
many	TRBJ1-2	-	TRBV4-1	CASSPGISSLGYGYTF
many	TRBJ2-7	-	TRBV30	CAWSVGGEQYF
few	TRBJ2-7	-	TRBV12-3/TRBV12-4	CASSQDPGYEQYF
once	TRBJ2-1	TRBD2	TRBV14	CASSPPVAGGVDEQFF
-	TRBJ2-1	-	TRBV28	CASSLDGYNEQFF
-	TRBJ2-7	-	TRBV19	CASSIDRNEQYF
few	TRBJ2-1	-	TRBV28	CASLHRYSYNEQFF
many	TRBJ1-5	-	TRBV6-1	CASSPGGFNNQPQHF
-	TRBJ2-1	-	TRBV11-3	CASSLGNEQFF
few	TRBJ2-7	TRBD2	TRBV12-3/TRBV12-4	CASRITSGDEQYF
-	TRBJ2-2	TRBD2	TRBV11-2	CASSPGLAGTGELFF
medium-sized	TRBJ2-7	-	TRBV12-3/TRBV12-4	CASRAGYF
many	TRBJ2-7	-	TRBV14	CASSLLGTADEQYF
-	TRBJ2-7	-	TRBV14	CASSTDAWIGYEQYF
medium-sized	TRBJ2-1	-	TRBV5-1	CASSWGERGDEQFF
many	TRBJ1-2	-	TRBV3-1	CASSQDGGAGPYGYTF
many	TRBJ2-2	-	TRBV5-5	CASSLSGTGELFF
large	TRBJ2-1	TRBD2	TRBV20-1	CSARPWASGNNEQFF